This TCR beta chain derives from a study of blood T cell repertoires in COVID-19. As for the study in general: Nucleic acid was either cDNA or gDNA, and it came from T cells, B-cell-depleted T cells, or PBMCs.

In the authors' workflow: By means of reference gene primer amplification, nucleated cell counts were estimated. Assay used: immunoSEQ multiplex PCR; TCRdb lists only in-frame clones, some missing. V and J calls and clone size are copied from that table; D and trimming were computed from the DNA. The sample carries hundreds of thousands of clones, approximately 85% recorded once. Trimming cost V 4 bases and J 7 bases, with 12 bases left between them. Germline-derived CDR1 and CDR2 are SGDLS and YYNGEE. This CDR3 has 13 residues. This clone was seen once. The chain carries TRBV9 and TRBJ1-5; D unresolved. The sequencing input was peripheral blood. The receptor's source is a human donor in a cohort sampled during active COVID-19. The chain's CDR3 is CASSPRGIQPQHF. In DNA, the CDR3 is TGTGCCAGCAGCCCACGGGGTATCCAGCCCCAGCATTTT.